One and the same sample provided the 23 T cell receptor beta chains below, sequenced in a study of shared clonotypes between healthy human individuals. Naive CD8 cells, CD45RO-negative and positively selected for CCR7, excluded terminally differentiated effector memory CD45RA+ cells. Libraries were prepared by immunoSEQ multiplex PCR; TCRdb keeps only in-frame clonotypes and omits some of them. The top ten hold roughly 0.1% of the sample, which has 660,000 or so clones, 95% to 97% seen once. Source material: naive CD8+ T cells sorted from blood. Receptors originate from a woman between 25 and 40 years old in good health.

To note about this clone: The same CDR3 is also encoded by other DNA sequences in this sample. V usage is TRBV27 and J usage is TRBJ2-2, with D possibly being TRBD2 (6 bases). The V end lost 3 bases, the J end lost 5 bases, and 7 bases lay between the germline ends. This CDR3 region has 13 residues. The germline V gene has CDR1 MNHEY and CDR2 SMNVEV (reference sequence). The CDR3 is CASSLAGTGELFF. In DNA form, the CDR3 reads TGTGCCAGCAGTTTGGCGGGGACCGGGGAGCTGTTTTTT.

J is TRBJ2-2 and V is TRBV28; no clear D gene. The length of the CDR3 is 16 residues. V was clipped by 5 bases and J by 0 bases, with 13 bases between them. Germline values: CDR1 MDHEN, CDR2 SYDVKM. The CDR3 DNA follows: TGTGCCAGCAGTGGGGTAGCAGAAACGAACACCGGGGAGCTGTTTTTT. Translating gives CASSGVAETNTGELFF.

CDR3 DNA: TGTGCCAGCAGCCCAGCGGTGGTAGAACTGTTTTTT. Protein product: CASSPAVVELFF. The chain carries TRBV2 and TRBJ1-4, with D uncertain. Per the germline V gene, CDR1 is SNHLY and CDR2 is FYNNEI. With 6 bases removed from V and 12 bases from J, the gap between germline ends came to 14 bases. This CDR3 is 12 amino acids long.

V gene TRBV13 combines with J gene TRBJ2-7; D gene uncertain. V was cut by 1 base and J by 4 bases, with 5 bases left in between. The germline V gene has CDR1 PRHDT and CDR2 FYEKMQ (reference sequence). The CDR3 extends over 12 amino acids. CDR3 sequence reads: CASSLAQYEQYF. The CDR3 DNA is TGTGCCAGCAGCTTAGCCCAGTACGAGCAGTACTTC.

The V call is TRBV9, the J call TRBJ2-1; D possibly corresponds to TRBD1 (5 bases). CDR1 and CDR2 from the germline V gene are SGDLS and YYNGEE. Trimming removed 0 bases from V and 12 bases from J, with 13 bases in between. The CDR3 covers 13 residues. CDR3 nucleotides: TGTGCCAGCAGCGTAGATGGGGCTAGTCGGCAGTTCTTC. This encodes CASSVDGASRQFF.

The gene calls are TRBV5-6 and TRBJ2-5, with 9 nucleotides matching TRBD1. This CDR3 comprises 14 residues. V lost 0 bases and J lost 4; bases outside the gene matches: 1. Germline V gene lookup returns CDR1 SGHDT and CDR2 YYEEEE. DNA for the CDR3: TGTGCCAGCAGCTTGGAGACAGGGGGAGAGACCCAGTACTTC. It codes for CASSLETGGETQYF.

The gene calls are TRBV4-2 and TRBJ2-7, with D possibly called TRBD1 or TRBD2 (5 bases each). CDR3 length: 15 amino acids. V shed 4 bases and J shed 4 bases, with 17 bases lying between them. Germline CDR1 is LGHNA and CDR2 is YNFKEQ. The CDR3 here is CASSPLWGSRYEQYF. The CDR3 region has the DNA TGTGCCAGCAGCCCACTATGGGGGAGTAGGTACGAGCAGTACTTC.

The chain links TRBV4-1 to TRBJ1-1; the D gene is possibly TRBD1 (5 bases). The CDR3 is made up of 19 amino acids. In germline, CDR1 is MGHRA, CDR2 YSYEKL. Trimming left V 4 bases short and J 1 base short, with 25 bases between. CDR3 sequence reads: CASSPGQGSHSGPNTEAFF. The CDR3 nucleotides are TGCGCCAGCAGCCCCGGTCAGGGTTCTCACTCGGGTCCGAACACTGAAGCTTTCTTT.

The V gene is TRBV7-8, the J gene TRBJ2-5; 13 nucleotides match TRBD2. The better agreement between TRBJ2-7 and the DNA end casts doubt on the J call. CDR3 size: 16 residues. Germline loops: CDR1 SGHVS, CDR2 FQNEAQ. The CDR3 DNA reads TGTGCCAGCAGCCTTGCCGGACTAGCGGGAGACTACGAGCAGTACTTC. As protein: CASSLAGLAGDYEQYF.

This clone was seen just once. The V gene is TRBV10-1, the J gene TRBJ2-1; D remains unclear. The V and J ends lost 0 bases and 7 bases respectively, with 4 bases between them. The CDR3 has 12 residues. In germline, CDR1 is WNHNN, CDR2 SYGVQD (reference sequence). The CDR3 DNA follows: TGCGCCAGCAGTGAGTCGGGTAATGAGCAGTTCTTC. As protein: CASSESGNEQFF.

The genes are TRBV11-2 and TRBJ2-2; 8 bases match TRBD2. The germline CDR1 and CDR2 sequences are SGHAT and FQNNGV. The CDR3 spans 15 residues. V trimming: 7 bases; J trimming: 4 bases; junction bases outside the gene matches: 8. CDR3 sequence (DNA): TGTGCCAGCAACCTTGGCGGGGGGAGCACCGGGGAGCTGTTTTTT. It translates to CASNLGGGSTGELFF. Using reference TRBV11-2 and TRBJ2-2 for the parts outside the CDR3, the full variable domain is EAGVAQSPRYKIIEKRQSVAFWCNPISGHATLYWYQQILGQGPKLLIQFQNNGVVDDSQLPKDRFSAERLKGVDSTLKIQPAKLEDSAVYLCASNLGGGSTGELFFGEGSRLTVL.

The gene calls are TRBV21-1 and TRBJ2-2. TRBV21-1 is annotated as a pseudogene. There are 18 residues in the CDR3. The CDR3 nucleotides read TGTGCCAGCAGTGCGACTGGGCCGACCGGGTTCGGGACCGGGGAGCTGTTTTTT. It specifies CASSATGPTGFGTGELFF.

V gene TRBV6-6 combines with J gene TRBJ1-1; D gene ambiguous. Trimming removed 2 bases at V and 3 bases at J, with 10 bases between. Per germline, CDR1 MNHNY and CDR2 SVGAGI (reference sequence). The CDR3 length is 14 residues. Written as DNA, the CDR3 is TGTGCCAGCAGTTACCCCCCGCCGGACACTGAAGCTTTCTTT. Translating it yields CASSYPPPDTEAFF.

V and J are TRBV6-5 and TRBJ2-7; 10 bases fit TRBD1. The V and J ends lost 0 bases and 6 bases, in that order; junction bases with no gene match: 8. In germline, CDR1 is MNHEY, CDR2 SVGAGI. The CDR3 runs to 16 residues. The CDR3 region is CASSYSGTGETSEQYF. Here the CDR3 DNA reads TGTGCCAGCAGTTACTCCGGGACAGGGGAGACCAGCGAGCAGTACTTC.

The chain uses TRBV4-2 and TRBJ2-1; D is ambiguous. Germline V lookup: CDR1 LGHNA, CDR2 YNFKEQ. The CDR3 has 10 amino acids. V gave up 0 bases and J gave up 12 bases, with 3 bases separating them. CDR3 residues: CASSQDRQFF. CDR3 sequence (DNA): TGTGCCAGCAGCCAAGATCGGCAGTTCTTC.

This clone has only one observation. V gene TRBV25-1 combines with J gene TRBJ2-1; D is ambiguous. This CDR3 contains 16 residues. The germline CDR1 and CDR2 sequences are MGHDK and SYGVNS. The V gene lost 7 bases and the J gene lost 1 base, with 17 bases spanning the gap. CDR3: CASTPWGSASYNEQFF. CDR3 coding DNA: TGTGCCAGCACCCCGTGGGGATCGGCGTCCTACAATGAGCAGTTCTTC.

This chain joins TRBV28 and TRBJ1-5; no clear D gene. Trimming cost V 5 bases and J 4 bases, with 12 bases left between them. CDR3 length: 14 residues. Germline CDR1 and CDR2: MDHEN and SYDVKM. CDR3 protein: CASSPVLGNQPQHF. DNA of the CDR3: TGTGCCAGCAGTCCAGTCCTAGGTAATCAGCCCCAGCATTTT.

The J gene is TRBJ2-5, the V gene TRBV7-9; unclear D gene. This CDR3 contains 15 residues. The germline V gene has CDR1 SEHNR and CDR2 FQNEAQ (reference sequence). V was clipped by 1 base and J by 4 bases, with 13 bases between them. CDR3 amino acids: CASSLGPDLGETQYF. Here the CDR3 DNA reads TGTGCCAGCAGCTTAGGCCCGGATCTCGGAGAGACCCAGTACTTC.

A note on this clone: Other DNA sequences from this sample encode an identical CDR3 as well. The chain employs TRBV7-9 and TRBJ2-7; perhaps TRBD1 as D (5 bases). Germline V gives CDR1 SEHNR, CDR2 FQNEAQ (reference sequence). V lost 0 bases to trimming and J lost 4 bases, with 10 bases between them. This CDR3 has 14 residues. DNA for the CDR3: TGTGCCAGCAGCTTAGCAGGCAGGGCATACGAGCAGTACTTC. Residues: CASSLAGRAYEQYF.

CDR3 sequence (DNA): TGTGCCAGCAGTCTGCTCGGGACAGGGGTGGACGAGCAGTACTTC. Translating gives CASSLLGTGVDEQYF. The chain has TRBV27 and TRBJ2-7, with 10 bases fitting TRBD1. The CDR3 has 15 residues. In germline, CDR1 is MNHEY, CDR2 SMNVEV (reference sequence). The V segment lost 5 bases and the J segment 5 bases; nucleotides outside the gene matches: 9.

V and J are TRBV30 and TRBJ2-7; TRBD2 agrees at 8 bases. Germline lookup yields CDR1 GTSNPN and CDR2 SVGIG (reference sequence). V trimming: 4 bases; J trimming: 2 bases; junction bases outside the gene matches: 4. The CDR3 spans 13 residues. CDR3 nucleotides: TGTGCCTGGAAGCCGCGGGAGGCCTACGAGCAGTACTTC. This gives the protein CAWKPREAYEQYF.

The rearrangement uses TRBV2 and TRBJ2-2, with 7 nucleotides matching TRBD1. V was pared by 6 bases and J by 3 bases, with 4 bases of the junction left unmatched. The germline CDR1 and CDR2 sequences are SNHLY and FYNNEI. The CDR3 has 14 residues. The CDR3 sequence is CASSRDRDTGELFF. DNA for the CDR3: TGTGCCAGCAGCCGGGACAGAGACACCGGGGAGCTGTTTTTT. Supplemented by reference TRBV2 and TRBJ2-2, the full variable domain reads EPEVTQTPSHQVTQMGQEVILRCVPISNHLYFYWYRQILGQKVEFLVSFYNNEISEKSEIFDDQFSVERPDGSNFTLKIRSTKLEDSAMYFCASSRDRDTGELFFGEGSRLTVL.

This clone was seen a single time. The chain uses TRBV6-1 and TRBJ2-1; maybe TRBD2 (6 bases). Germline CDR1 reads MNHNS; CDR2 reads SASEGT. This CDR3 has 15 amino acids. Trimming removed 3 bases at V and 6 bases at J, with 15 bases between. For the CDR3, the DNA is TGTGCCAGCAGTGAGGGTAGCGGACGCCTCAATGAGCAGTTCTTC. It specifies CASSEGSGRLNEQFF.